This is a list of T cell receptor beta chains from one sample in a study of cytomegalovirus exposure and HLA in healthy donors. Sequencing used immunoSEQ multiplex PCR; TCRdb keeps in-frame clones, though not all of them. The sample holds about 250,000 clones, about 88% seen once. The sequenced material came from PBMCs. The receptors stem from a man between 18 and 29 years old in good health and CMV-seropositive. Both conserved end residues are part of each CDR3. Fields, in order: D gene, V gene, clone size, J gene, CDR3 DNA, CDR3 protein. D genes are given only for firm matches. A clone size is listed for some rows: how often the clone was seen (once, few, many), or a class if it is expanded.

-,TRBV27,-,TRBJ1-1,TGTGCCAGCAGTCTAACTGGACAGACCACTGAAGCTTTCTTT,CASSLTGQTTEAFF
TRBD1,TRBV4-3,few,TRBJ1-1,TGCGCCAGCAGCCAAGTAAGGGGACAGCAAAACACTGAAGCTTTCTTT,CASSQVRGQQNTEAFF
-,TRBV6-1,-,TRBJ1-4,TGTGCCAGCAGTGCCGGGATTTTGTCGGCTAATGAAAAACTGTTTTTT,CASSAGILSANEKLFF
-,TRBV6-5,-,TRBJ2-5,TGTGCCAGCAGTTACAACCCAGGGGGGGGAGGGGAGACCCAGTACTTC,CASSYNPGGGGETQYF
-,TRBV6-5,-,TRBJ1-1,TGTGCCAGCAGTTACCCAGGGCGCACTGAAGCTTTCTTT,CASSYPGRTEAFF
-,TRBV9,-,TRBJ1-1,TGTGCCAGCAGCGTAGTCACGAACACTGAAGCTTTCTTT,CASSVVTNTEAFF
-,TRBV5-6,-,TRBJ2-1,TGTGCCAGCATCCCCAAGGGGCTTGGAGCGGAGTCCTACAATGAGCAGTTCTTC,CASIPKGLGAESYNEQFF
TRBD1,TRBV7-9,-,TRBJ2-7,TGTGCCAGCAGCACAGGGGGCGAGCAGTACTTC,CASSTGGEQYF
TRBD2,TRBV27,once,TRBJ2-7,TGTGCCAGCAGCGCCCGGATAGGACTAGCGGGCTACGAGCAGTACTTC,CASSARIGLAGYEQYF
TRBD2,TRBV9,-,TRBJ2-7,TGTGCCAGCAGCCCCGAGGGGAGGGTCTACGAGCAGTACTTC,CASSPEGRVYEQYF
-,TRBV5-4,-,TRBJ2-3,TGTGCCAGCAGCACCACAGGCGGTACGCAGTATTTT,CASSTTGGTQYF
-,TRBV19,few,TRBJ2-7,TGTGCCAGTAAGGGCGGTTTCGAGCAGTACTTC,CASKGGFEQYF
TRBD1,TRBV25-1,-,TRBJ2-2,TGTGCCAGCAGTGAGATGGGGCAGGGGGCGAACACCGGGGAGCTGTTTTTT,CASSEMGQGANTGELFF
-,TRBV2,-,TRBJ1-2,TGTGCCAGCAGTGACAGCGACTATGGCTACACCTTC,CASSDSDYGYTF
TRBD1,TRBV18,-,TRBJ1-2,TGTGCCAGCTCAAGTACAGGGGAAGCTAACTATGGCTACACCTTC,CASSSTGEANYGYTF
TRBD2,TRBV4-2,-,TRBJ2-1,TGTGCCAGCAGCCAAGATAGCGGCCTAGCGGGAGAGCTACATGAGCAGTTCTTC,CASSQDSGLAGELHEQFF
TRBD1,TRBV18,-,TRBJ1-2,TGTGCCAGCTCACCCGGACAGGGAGACTATGGCTACACCTTC,CASSPGQGDYGYTF
-,TRBV9,-,TRBJ1-2,TGTGCCAGCAGCCCTCGGACGGGGACACCCTTCTATGGCTACACCTTC,CASSPRTGTPFYGYTF
TRBD1,TRBV28,-,TRBJ1-1,TGTGCCAGCAGTTTAGGCCAGGGGGTAATGAACACTGAAGCTTTCTTT,CASSLGQGVMNTEAFF
-,TRBV5-1,-,TRBJ1-1,TGCGCCAGCAACCCGGAGGGAGGAATCATGAACACTGAAGCTTTCTTT,CASNPEGGIMNTEAFF
-,TRBV2,-,TRBJ1-5,TGTGCCAGCAATCAGGAATCTGCCAGCAATCAGCCCCAGCATTTT,CASNQESASNQPQHF
-,TRBV6-5,-,TRBJ1-1,TGTGCCAGCAGTGCAACACGGGGCACTGAAGCTTTCTTT,CASSATRGTEAFF
-,TRBV6-1,-,TRBJ1-5,TGTGCCAGCAGTGAATACGGCAGCAATCAGCCCCAGCATTTT,CASSEYGSNQPQHF
-,TRBV28,-,TRBJ2-1,TGTGCCAGCATTGGAGGGGGTCAGCAGTTCTTC,CASIGGGQQFF
-,TRBV7-9,-,TRBJ1-2,TGTGCCAGCAGCTCACCAGGGGATAACTATGGCTACACCTTC,CASSSPGDNYGYTF
-,TRBV5-1,-,TRBJ2-2,TGCGCCAGCAGCCTTGGGTGGGACGGGGAGCTGTTTTTT,CASSLGWDGELFF
-,TRBV5-4,few,TRBJ1-1,TGTGCCAGCAGCACTGGGGCGGGGGCGCGCACTGAAGCTTTCTTT,CASSTGAGARTEAFF
-,TRBV6-6,-,TRBJ1-5,TGTGCCAGCAGTTCCCACCCGTCCATGAATCAGCCCCAGCATTTT,CASSSHPSMNQPQHF
TRBD1,TRBV27,-,TRBJ2-1,TGTGCCAGCAGCTTCGACAGGGGTTTTGATGAGCAGTTCTTC,CASSFDRGFDEQFF
-,TRBV2,-,TRBJ1-3,TGTGCCAGCAGCGCTACAGGGTCGGCGGGAAACACCATATATTTT,CASSATGSAGNTIYF
-,TRBV19,-,TRBJ2-1,TGTGCCAGTAGGGCGGAGGGCAATGAGCAGTTCTTC,CASRAEGNEQFF
TRBD1,TRBV30,-,TRBJ1-5,TGTGCCTGGAGAGACAGGGGACGCCAGCCCCAGCATTTT,CAWRDRGRQPQHF
TRBD1,TRBV27,-,TRBJ1-1,TGTGCCAGCAGTTTGGCAAAGGGGGCGAGTGAAGCTTTCTTT,CASSLAKGASEAFF
-,TRBV29-1,-,TRBJ1-5,TGCAGCGTTGCCGACAGGAGAAATCAGCCCCAGCATTTT,CSVADRRNQPQHF
-,TRBV19,-,TRBJ1-5,TGTGCCAGTAGTACTCGGACAGCCAGCAATCAGCCCCAGCATTTT,CASSTRTASNQPQHF
-,TRBV30,-,TRBJ1-1,TGTGCCGTAGGGGAGCCTGAAGCTTTCTTT,CAVGEPEAFF
TRBD2,TRBV7-6,-,TRBJ2-7,TGTGCCAGCAGCTTTGGACTAGCCCGCTCCTACGAGCAGTACTTC,CASSFGLARSYEQYF
-,TRBV6-1,-,TRBJ1-5,TGTGCCAGCAGTGAAGGCGCGTCCGGCAATCAGCCCCAGCATTTT,CASSEGASGNQPQHF
-,TRBV28,-,TRBJ2-1,TGTGCCAGCAGCCCGAGATCATACAATGAGCAGTTCTTC,CASSPRSYNEQFF
-,TRBV25-1,-,TRBJ2-1,TGTGCCAGCACCAGTCAAAACAATGAGCAGTTCTTC,CASTSQNNEQFF
-,TRBV6-1,-,TRBJ1-2,TGTGCCAGCAGTCCCCCGAACGATTATGGCTACACCTTC,CASSPPNDYGYTF
-,TRBV5-5,few,TRBJ1-1,TGTGCCAGCAGCTCAACATCTAAGGCAGGGCTCAACACTGAAGCTTTCTTT,CASSSTSKAGLNTEAFF
-,TRBV7-2,-,TRBJ1-2,TGTGCCAGCAGCTTAGAGGGGGGGGCCCGCCTCGCCTTC,CASSLEGGARLAF
TRBD2,TRBV7-2,once,TRBJ2-7,TGTGCCAGCAGCTCCTATTTGGCGGGAGGGTCGGAGCAGTACTTC,CASSSYLAGGSEQYF
-,TRBV5-6,-,TRBJ2-3,TGTGCCAGCAGCCCTTTGGGGGAGATGCCAGATACGCAGTATTTT,CASSPLGEMPDTQYF
TRBD1,TRBV2,-,TRBJ2-7,TGTGCCAGCAGTGACGGGACAGGGTGGTCCGAGCAGTACTTC,CASSDGTGWSEQYF